This T cell receptor (beta chain) was captured by sequencing in a study of CD8+ T cells in alopecia areata. Extracted from the samples, RNA was reverse transcribed into cDNA to serve as the sequencing template. Profiling relied on immunoSEQ multiplex PCR, and the TCRdb table lists in-frame clones only, not all of them. The data show about 200,000 clones, around 62% seen once. The CDR3 has 15 residues. V was clipped by 2 bases and J by 7 bases, with 13 bases between them. Germline V lookup: CDR1 SGHRS, CDR2 YFSETQ. In alopecia areata patients, both lesional scalp punch biopsies and peripheral blood were collected.

The input for sequencing was CD4+ T cells sorted from blood, taken at week 0. This TCR derives from a human donor with alopecia areata. The chain joins TRBV5-1 to TRBJ1-6; weak D call: TRBD1 (6 bases). In nucleotides, the CDR3 is TGCGCCAGCAGCTTCGCGGACAGCGCAAATTCACCCCTCCACTTT. This sequence encodes CASSFADSANSPLHF.